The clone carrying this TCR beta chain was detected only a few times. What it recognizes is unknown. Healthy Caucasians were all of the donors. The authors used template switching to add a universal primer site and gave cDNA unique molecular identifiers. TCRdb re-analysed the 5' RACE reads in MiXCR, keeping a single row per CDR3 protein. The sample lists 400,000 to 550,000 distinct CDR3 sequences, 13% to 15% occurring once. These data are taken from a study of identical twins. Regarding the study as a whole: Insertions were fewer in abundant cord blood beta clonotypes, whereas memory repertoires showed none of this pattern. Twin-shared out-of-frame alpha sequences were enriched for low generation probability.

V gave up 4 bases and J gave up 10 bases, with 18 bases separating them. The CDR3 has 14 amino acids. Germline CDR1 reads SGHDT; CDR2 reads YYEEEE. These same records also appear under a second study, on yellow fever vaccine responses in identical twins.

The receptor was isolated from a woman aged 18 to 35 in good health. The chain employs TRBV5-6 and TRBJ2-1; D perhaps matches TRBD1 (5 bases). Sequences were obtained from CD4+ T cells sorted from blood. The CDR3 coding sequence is TGTGCCAGCAGCCGCAACAGGCTCGCAGGGGAGCAGTTCTTC. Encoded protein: CASSRNRLAGEQFF.